The sequence of this T cell receptor beta chain was determined in a study of cytomegalovirus exposure and HLA in healthy donors. The study, taken as a whole, reports: In a later analysis, first-cohort TCR clusters were found to tend to co-occur in the 120 or so validation repertoires.

The donors were in the roughly 130-subject validation cohort; that cohort was separate from the roughly 700-subject first cohort. The data were produced by immunoSEQ multiplex PCR, yet TCRdb's version contains in-frame clones alone and is incomplete. The table includes tens of thousands of clones, about 90% detected once. In the case of this clone: Its target is not known.

The CDR3 sequence is 14 residues long. V dropped 7 bases and J dropped 1 base, with 12 bases sitting between them. Germline-derived CDR1 and CDR2 are SGHRS and YFSETQ. The receptor comes from a young woman in good health and CMV-seropositive. This chain connects TRBV5-1 to TRBJ1-3; maybe TRBD1 (5 bases). Sequencing used PBMCs. The CDR3 loop is CASRVRGSGNTIYF. The CDR3 coding sequence is TGCGCCAGCCGCGTAAGGGGTTCTGGAAACACCATATATTTT.